The 19 T cell receptor beta chains presented below share a single source sample, sequenced in a study of T cell clonality in common variable immunodeficiency. Measured with immunoSEQ multiplex PCR; TCRdb has only the in-frame clones, and not every one. The sample includes roughly 38,000 clones, none of them occurring once. The sequencing input was peripheral blood mononuclear cells. These receptors all stem from a person aged 18 to 75 in good health.

This clone was seen ten or more times. Read sequence stops 3 residues before the CDR3 end, and the germline J gene provides the missing end. V is TRBV5-6 and J is TRBJ2-1; perhaps TRBD2 as D (5 bases). The CDR3 is made up of 12 amino acids. V was shortened by 2 bases and J by 6 bases, with 6 bases between the two germline ends. Germline V lookup: CDR1 SGHDT, CDR2 YYEEEE. The CDR3 bases that were read are TGTGCCAGCAGCTTTCGGGGCAATGAG. Translated, it gives CASSFRGNE. The complete CDR3 reads CASSFRGNEQFF.

This clone was picked up many times. The CDR3 end lies 3 residues beyond the end of the read and is filled in from the germline J gene. The V and J genes are TRBV20-1 and TRBJ1-1, with D hard to call. Germline CDR1 is DFQATT and CDR2 is SNEGSKA (reference sequence). Deletions cut 0 bases from V and 7 bases from J, with 9 bases between. CDR3 length: 12 amino acids. The CDR3 reads CSARDDLVEAFF. The covered CDR3 bases are TGCAGTGCTAGAGATGACTTGGTTGAA.

This clone came up many times. The CDR3 end falls 3 residues outside the read, so it is completed with the germline J gene. The chain is built from TRBV10-3 and TRBJ1-2; no reliable D call. The CDR3 extends over 13 amino acids. The V gene's germline CDR1 is ENHRY and CDR2 SYGVKD. Trimming cost V 0 bases and J 5 bases, with 7 bases left between them. The CDR3 reads CAISESREYGYTF. CDR3 DNA, as far as it was read: TGTGCCATCAGTGAGTCGCGGGAGTATGGC.

This clone has at least ten counts. The CDR3 is cut off 3 residues early in the read; its end comes from the germline J gene. V and J are TRBV7-3 and TRBJ2-5; 9 bases are shared with TRBD2. The CDR3 has 18 residues. V dropped 4 bases and J dropped 0; count of bases not matched to a gene: 12. Germline lookup yields CDR1 SGHTA and CDR2 FQGTGA. The covered CDR3 bases are TGTGCCAGCAGCTCCGAAGTAGCGGGAGCTGACTACCAAGAGACC. Its protein product is CASSSEVAGADYQET. The CDR3 in full is CASSSEVAGADYQETQYF.

Many counts were recorded for this clone. The read stops 3 residues short of the end of the CDR3; the missing end is completed from the germline J gene. The chain employs TRBV7-9 and TRBJ2-2; D is possibly TRBD1 (5 bases). The germline CDR1 and CDR2 sequences are SEHNR and FQNEAQ (reference sequence). The CDR3 is 14 amino acids. The ends were cut back, 5 bases at V and 4 bases at J, with 11 bases in the middle. CDR3 residues: CASSAEQVTGELFF. Incomplete CDR3 DNA: TGTGCCAGCAGCGCCGAACAGGTCACCGGGGAG. Looking up the rest from reference TRBV7-9 and TRBJ2-2 gives the full variable domain: DTGVSQNPRHKITKRGQNVTFRCDPISEHNRLYWYRQTLGQGPEFLTYFQNEAQLEKSRLLSDRFSAERPKGSFSTLEIQRTEQGDSAMYLCASSAEQVTGELFFGEGSRLTVL.

This clone was recorded at least ten times. The read terminates 3 residues before the CDR3 end, so the remaining end is supplied by the germline J gene. The chain carries TRBV19 and TRBJ2-1; 13 bases agree with TRBD2. The V gene's germline CDR1 is LNHDA and CDR2 SQIVND (reference sequence). The CDR3 has 18 residues. V gave up 3 bases and J gave up 5 bases; unmatched junction bases: 10. CDR3 protein: CASSIWRTSGGTDNEQFF. Partial CDR3 DNA: TGTGCCAGTAGTATTTGGCGGACTAGCGGGGGCACCGACAATGAG.

This clone was detected many times. The CDR3 goes on 3 residues after the read ends, and that part is filled in from the germline J gene. This sequence joins TRBV19 and TRBJ1-1; a possible D gene is TRBD1 (6 bases). Germline-derived CDR1 and CDR2 are LNHDA and SQIVND (reference sequence). V shed 7 bases and J shed 4 bases, with 16 bases lying between them. CDR3 length: 14 amino acids. Partial CDR3 DNA: TGTGCCAGTACCCCGGGGGGCGCCGGCACTGAA. It specifies CASTPGGAGTE. The CDR3 reads in full as CASTPGGAGTEAFF.

This clone was seen only a few times. Read data end 3 residues before the CDR3 end; the end is taken from the germline J gene. The chain has TRBV5-1 and TRBJ2-3, with 8 positions matching TRBD1. The CDR3 is made up of 17 amino acids. CDR1 and CDR2 (germline): SGHRS, YFSETQ. CDR3: CASSPDGSRGQVETQYF. CDR3 DNA (partial): TGCGCCAGCAGCCCGGACGGGAGCAGGGGGCAAGTGGAGACG.

This clone was seen at least ten times. The observed sequence ends 3 residues before the CDR3 terminus, with the missing tail filled in from the germline J gene. The rearrangement uses TRBV6-1 and TRBJ2-7; D may be TRBD1 (7 bases). The CDR3 covers 15 residues. V dropped 4 bases and J dropped 3 bases, with 16 bases sitting between them. CDR1 is MNHNS and CDR2 is SASEGT in the germline V gene. CDR3 sequence: CASSGRGRDNYEQYF. The covered CDR3 bases are TGTGCCAGCAGTGGGAGGGGGCGGGATAACTACGAG.

Ten or more counts support this clone. The observed sequence ends 3 residues before the CDR3 terminus, with the missing tail filled in from the germline J gene. The V gene is TRBV5-8, the J gene TRBJ1-5; 7 nucleotides match TRBD1. The germline V gene encodes CDR1 SGHTS and CDR2 YDEGEE. The CDR3 runs 14 residues. Germline trimming cut 4 bases from V and 5 bases from J; bases unmatched to any gene: 6. CDR3 DNA (partial): TGTGCCAGCAGCGCATTCAGGGGGTATCAGCCC. Its translation: CASSAFRGYQP. Given in full, the CDR3 is CASSAFRGYQPQHF.

CDR3 loop: CASSRVGTAVSDTEAFF. The sequenced CDR3 bases are TGTGCCAGTAGTAGGGTCGGGACAGCTGTGTCGGACACTGAA. The chain is built from TRBV19 and TRBJ1-1, with 7 bases matching TRBD1. With the read ending 3 residues before the CDR3 end, the germline J gene is used to fill in that end. CDR1 and CDR2 from the germline V gene are LNHDA and SQIVND (reference sequence). Trimming cost V 4 bases and J 3 bases; bases outside gene matches: 14. This CDR3 is 17 amino acids long.

In this sample, this clone turned up many times. The missing CDR3 end, 3 residues past where the read stops, is filled in from the germline J gene. The chain is built from TRBV5-4 and TRBJ2-1; perhaps TRBD1 as D (6 bases). Trimming took off 10 bases at V and 5 bases at J, with 13 bases between the two ends. CDR3 length equals 12 residues. Germline V CDR1 and CDR2: SGHNT, YYREEE (reference sequence). Incomplete CDR3 DNA: TGTGCCTATAACTGGGACAACAATGAG. Amino acid sequence: CAYNWDNNE. The entire CDR3 protein is CAYNWDNNEQFF.

This clone was seen many times. The read falls 3 residues short of the CDR3 end, and the missing part is taken from the germline J gene. The chain recombines TRBV19 with TRBJ1-2; D is ambiguous. The CDR3 contains 12 residues. V shed 3 bases and J shed 7 bases, with 9 bases lying between them. Germline loops: CDR1 LNHDA, CDR2 SQIVND (reference sequence). The covered CDR3 bases are TGTGCCAGTAGTATGTCCGGTCCTGGC. It codes for CASSMSGPG. The full CDR3 is CASSMSGPGYTF.

The table lists this clone with many counts. The CDR3 end lies 3 residues beyond the end of the read and is filled in from the germline J gene. The chain recombines TRBV19 with TRBJ2-1, with TRBD2 matching 7 bases. With 6 bases clipped from V and 6 bases from J, the junction kept 17 bases outside the gene matches. Germline CDR1 is LNHDA and CDR2 is SQIVND (reference sequence). The CDR3 runs to 17 residues. The part of the CDR3 DNA that was read is TGTGCCAGTAGGGACCTCCTCGATTCGCGGGAGTCCAATGAG. The encoded protein is CASRDLLDSRESNE. In full, the CDR3 reads CASRDLLDSRESNEQFF.

In the case of this clone: The read gets to within 3 residues of the CDR3 end, and the germline J gene fills in the rest. The genes are TRBV20-1 and TRBJ2-1; TRBD2 matches 11 bases. With 6 bases clipped from V and 4 bases from J, the junction kept 5 bases outside the gene matches. This CDR3 has 14 residues. Germline CDR1 DFQATT, CDR2 SNEGSKA (reference sequence). Here the CDR3 reads CSAAGLADYNEQFF. The covered CDR3 bases are TGCAGTGCGGCGGGACTAGCGGATTACAATGAG.

This clone was seen only a few times. The read stops 3 residues short of the end of the CDR3; the missing end is completed from the germline J gene. The chain is built from TRBV7-9 and TRBJ2-3, with D unresolved. Between the trimmed V and J ends, which lost 1 base and 5 bases, there was a span of 4 bases. This CDR3 has 12 residues. The germline V gene encodes CDR1 SEHNR and CDR2 FQNEAQ (reference sequence). The CDR3 bases that were read are TGTGCCAGCAGCTTAGTCAGAGATACG. Amino acid sequence: CASSLVRDT. The entire CDR3 protein is CASSLVRDTQYF.

This clone occurred many times. The observed sequence ends 3 residues before the CDR3 terminus, with the missing tail filled in from the germline J gene. The chain uses TRBV20-1 and TRBJ2-5; 12 bases are a match to TRBD1. V gave up 6 bases and J gave up 1 base; unmatched junction bases: 3. Germline lookup yields CDR1 DFQATT and CDR2 SNEGSKA (reference sequence). The CDR3 is 14 residues long. The CDR3 region is CSARDRGPQETQYF. The covered CDR3 bases are TGCAGTGCCCGGGACAGGGGGCCCCAAGAGACC.

This clone came up many times. The DNA ends 3 residues before the CDR3 does, and the rest of the CDR3 is filled in from the germline J gene. The rearrangement uses TRBV2 and TRBJ2-2; tentatively, D is TRBD2 (5 bases). This CDR3 contains 14 residues. Germline V lookup: CDR1 SNHLY, CDR2 FYNNEI. With 5 bases removed from V and 6 bases from J, the gap between germline ends came to 13 bases. The CDR3: CASSREGNPGELFF. Incomplete CDR3 DNA: TGTGCCAGCAGTCGTGAGGGTAACCCCGGGGAG.

This clone showed up many times. The read gets to within 3 residues of the CDR3 end, and the germline J gene fills in the rest. The rearrangement joins TRBV20-1 to TRBJ1-2; maybe TRBD1 (5 bases). The germline CDR1 and CDR2 sequences are DFQATT and SNEGSKA (reference sequence). Trimming stripped 4 bases from V and 2 bases from J, with 11 bases between. This CDR3 spans 13 amino acids. CDR3 in amino acids: CSANLRQNYGYTF. The CDR3 bases that were read are TGCAGTGCTAACCTTCGACAGAACTATGGC.